A selection of T cell receptor beta chains follows, all from one sample in a study of blood T cells in healthy people across ages. One entry per CDR3 protein results from TCRdb running MiXCR on the 5' RACE reads. The table has some 550,000 distinct CDR3 sequences, roughly 43% seen once. Material: blood. These receptor sequences come from an elderly man in good health. Each CDR3 is given with its conserved first and last residue. A D gene is named only where the DNA matches it firmly. Clone sizes are given selectively: once, few, many, or a class where the clone is expanded.

clone size,J gene,V gene,D gene,CDR3 protein,CDR3 DNA
NA,TRBJ2-7,TRBV6-5,NA,CASSDRTAYEQYF,TGTGCCAGCAGTGACCGGACAGCTTACGAGCAGTACTTC
medium-sized,TRBJ2-1,TRBV6-5,TRBD2,CASSRRASGSNEQFF,TGTGCCAGCAGCCGAAGGGCTAGCGGAAGCAATGAGCAGTTCTTC
few,TRBJ2-7,TRBV29-1,TRBD1,CSVPVPGQGANEQYF,TGCAGCGTTCCTGTACCGGGACAGGGGGCAAACGAGCAGTACTTC
few,TRBJ2-6,TRBV29-1,TRBD2,CSVRTSQSSGANVLTF,TGCAGCGTGCGGACTAGTCAGAGCTCTGGGGCCAACGTCCTGACTTTC
few,TRBJ2-5,TRBV20-1,NA,CSARAPHLETQYF,TGCAGTGCTAGAGCCCCCCATCTTGAGACCCAGTACTTC
once,TRBJ2-7,TRBV7-2,NA,CASRKDSGGYNEQYF,TGTGCCAGCAGAAAAGACAGCGGCGGATACAATGAGCAGTACTTC
NA,TRBJ1-5,TRBV20-1,TRBD1,CSAPRGLFSNQPQHF,TGCAGTGCGCCGAGGGGGCTGTTTAGCAATCAGCCCCAGCATTTT
NA,TRBJ1-2,TRBV7-2,NA,CASSLGAGTNYGYTF,TGTGCCAGCAGCTTAGGGGCCGGGACTAACTATGGCTACACCTTC
NA,TRBJ2-7,TRBV24-1,NA,CATSDLRLVQYF,TGTGCCACCAGTGATTTGCGGCTGGTGCAGTACTTC
NA,TRBJ1-1,TRBV20-1,NA,CSARVIGVPITEAFF,TGCAGTGCTAGAGTGATAGGGGTCCCGATTACTGAAGCTTTCTTT
NA,TRBJ2-6,TRBV29-1,NA,CSVISGANVLTF,TGCAGCGTCATATCCGGGGCCAACGTCCTGACTTTC
NA,TRBJ1-5,TRBV12-3/TRBV12-4,TRBD1,CASSEQGVSQPQHF,TGTGCCAGCAGTGAACAGGGGGTCAGTCAGCCCCAGCATTTT
once,TRBJ2-1,TRBV12-3/TRBV12-4,NA,CASSRRGGNSYNEQFF,TGTGCCAGCAGTCGCCGGGGCGGGAACTCCTACAATGAGCAGTTCTTC
many,TRBJ2-3,TRBV29-1,NA,CSAPSPGRPTDTQYF,TGCAGCGCCCCATCTCCAGGACGGCCTACAGATACGCAGTATTTT
NA,TRBJ2-4,TRBV29-1,NA,CSVRGPGREYF,TGCAGCGTCCGCGGACCAGGACGTGAGTACTTC
NA,TRBJ1-5,TRBV7-2,NA,CASSLDSGANQPQHF,TGTGCCAGCAGCTTAGATTCAGGCGCTAATCAGCCCCAGCATTTT
NA,TRBJ2-7,TRBV6-6,NA,CTSSYGPPDYEQYF,TGTACCAGCAGTTACGGTCCTCCCGACTACGAGCAGTACTTC
NA,TRBJ2-7,TRBV7-2,TRBD1,CASSAGTGNFYEQYF,TGTGCCAGCAGTGCCGGGACAGGGAATTTTTACGAGCAGTACTTC
NA,TRBJ2-7,TRBV29-1,NA,CSVATETYEQYF,TGCAGCGTCGCGACTGAGACCTACGAGCAGTACTTC
NA,TRBJ2-1,TRBV7-2,NA,CASSQSPNSDNEQFF,TGTGCCAGCAGCCAGAGCCCAAATTCGGACAATGAGCAGTTCTTC
NA,TRBJ1-1,TRBV4-1,NA,CASSLNNRGTNTEAFF,TGCGCCAGCAGCTTAAACAATAGGGGGACGAACACTGAAGCTTTCTTT
NA,TRBJ2-1,TRBV20-1,TRBD2,CSARSIYRGDYNEQFF,TGCAGTGCTAGATCAATATACCGGGGGGACTACAATGAGCAGTTCTTC
NA,TRBJ2-5,TRBV5-1,NA,CASSPEGTREETQYF,TGCGCCAGCAGCCCGGAGGGGACACGCGAAGAGACCCAGTACTTC
NA,TRBJ2-3,TRBV4-3,TRBD2,CASSRGLAGGADTQYF,TGCGCCAGCAGCCGCGGACTAGCGGGGGGGGCAGATACGCAGTATTTT